Below are 6 T cell receptor beta chains sequenced from a single sample in a study of blood T cells in healthy people across ages. PCR was performed a second time for about 7 to 11 cycles using a sample-barcoded 5' primer and a J-beta primer mix. Each CDR3 protein is one row after TCRdb ran MiXCR on the 5' RACE reads. Among approximately 1.5 million distinct CDR3 sequences listed, roughly a third were seen once. The specimen sequenced was blood. These receptors came from a woman aged 25 to 39 in good health.

The genes are TRBV3-1 and TRBJ1-1; D not certain. Germline assignment: CDR1 LGHDT and CDR2 YNNKEL (reference sequence). V was shortened by 4 bases and J by 7 bases, with 16 bases between the two germline ends. The CDR3 totals 14 residues. Here the CDR3 DNA reads TGTGCCAGCAGCCTGGTAGGATTGTCGAGTGAAGCTTTCTTT. Amino acids: CASSLVGLSSEAFF.

In the case of this clonotype: A single base separates this from a much larger clone, so it may be a read error. The chain couples TRBV3-1 to TRBJ2-5, with a possible D match to TRBD1 (6 bases). This CDR3 has 16 residues. From germline, CDR1 is LGHDT and CDR2 YNNKEL (reference sequence). V dropped 0 bases and J dropped 4 bases, with 15 bases sitting between them. The CDR3 region is CASSQEPRDKGETQYF. The CDR3 region has the DNA TGTGCCAGCAGCCAAGAGCCCCGGGACAAGGGAGAGACCCAGTACTTC.

The rearrangement joins TRBV30 to TRBJ2-3; TRBD1 or TRBD2 may be the D gene (5 bases each). CDR1 GTSNPN and CDR2 SVGIG come from the germline V gene (reference sequence). The length of the CDR3 is 15 residues. The germline V and J ends were trimmed by 1 base and 5 bases, with 16 bases remaining between them. DNA for the CDR3: TGTGCCTGGAGTGCCGTCAGAGGGGCCGGAGATACGCAGTATTTT. Translation gives CAWSAVRGAGDTQYF.

This chain links TRBV5-6 with TRBJ2-6; TRBD1 might be the D (6 bases). V gave up 0 bases and J gave up 0 bases, with 13 bases separating them. The CDR3 spans 18 residues. CDR1 and CDR2 (germline): SGHDT, YYEEEE. The CDR3, as DNA: TGTGCCAGCAGCTTGGTTACAGGGTTAAACTCTGGGGCCAACGTCCTGACTTTC. Translating gives CASSLVTGLNSGANVLTF.

Note on this clonotype: Germline is not matched at one junction end, which may reflect a read error. The chain links TRBV20-1 to TRBJ2-1, with 7 bases lining up with TRBD2. CDR1 is DFQATT and CDR2 is SNEGSKA in the germline V gene (reference sequence). The CDR3 runs 14 residues. The CDR3 is CSARRGGGGNEQVF. The DNA for the CDR3 is TGCAGTGCTAGACGCGGGGGAGGCGGCAATGAGCAGGTCTTC.

J is TRBJ2-7 and V is TRBV25-1; D uncertain. Trimming took 3 bases from V and 5 from J, leaving 11 bases between them. This CDR3 region has 13 residues. The germline V gene has CDR1 MGHDK and CDR2 SYGVNS. CDR3 nucleotides: TGTGCCAGCAGTGAGTGGGATCGGAACGAGCAGTACTTC. Translated: CASSEWDRNEQYF.